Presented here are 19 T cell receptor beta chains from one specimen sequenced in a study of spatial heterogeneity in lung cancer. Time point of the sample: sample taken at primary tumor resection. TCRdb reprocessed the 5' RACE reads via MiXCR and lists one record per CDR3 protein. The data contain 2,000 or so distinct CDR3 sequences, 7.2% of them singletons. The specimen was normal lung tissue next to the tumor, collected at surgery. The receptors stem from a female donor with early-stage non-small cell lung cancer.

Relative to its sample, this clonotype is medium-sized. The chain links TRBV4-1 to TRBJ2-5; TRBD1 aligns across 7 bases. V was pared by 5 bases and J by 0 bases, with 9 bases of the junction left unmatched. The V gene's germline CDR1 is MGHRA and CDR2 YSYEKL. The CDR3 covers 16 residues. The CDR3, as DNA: TGCGCCAGCAGCACACCTTCCGGGACAGACCAAGAGACCCAGTACTTC. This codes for CASSTPSGTDQETQYF.

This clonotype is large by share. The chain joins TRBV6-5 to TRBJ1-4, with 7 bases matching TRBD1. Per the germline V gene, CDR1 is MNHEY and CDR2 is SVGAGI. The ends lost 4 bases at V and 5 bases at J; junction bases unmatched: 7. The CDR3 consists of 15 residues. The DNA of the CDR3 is TGTGCCAGCAGTTCAACGACAGGGACCAATGAAAAACTGTTTTTT. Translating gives CASSSTTGTNEKLFF.

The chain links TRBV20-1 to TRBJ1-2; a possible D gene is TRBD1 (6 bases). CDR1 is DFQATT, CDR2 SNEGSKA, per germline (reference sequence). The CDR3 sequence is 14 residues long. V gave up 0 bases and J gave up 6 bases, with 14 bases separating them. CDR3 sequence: CSARDPPPGDGYTF. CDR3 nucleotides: TGCAGTGCTAGAGATCCACCTCCAGGGGATGGCTACACCTTC.

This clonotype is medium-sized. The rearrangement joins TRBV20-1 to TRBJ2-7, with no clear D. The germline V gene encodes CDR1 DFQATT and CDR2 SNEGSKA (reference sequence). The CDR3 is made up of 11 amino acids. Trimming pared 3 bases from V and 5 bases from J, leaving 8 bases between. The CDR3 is CSASLTHEQYF. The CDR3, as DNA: TGCAGTGCTAGTCTTACGCACGAGCAGTACTTC.

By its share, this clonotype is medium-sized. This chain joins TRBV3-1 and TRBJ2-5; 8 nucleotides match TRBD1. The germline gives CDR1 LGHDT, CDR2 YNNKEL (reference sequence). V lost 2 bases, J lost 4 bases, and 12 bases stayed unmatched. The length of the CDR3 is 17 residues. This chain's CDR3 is CASSQLAGGGVGETQYF. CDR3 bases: TGTGCCAGCAGCCAACTTGCAGGGGGCGGGGTGGGAGAGACCCAGTACTTC.

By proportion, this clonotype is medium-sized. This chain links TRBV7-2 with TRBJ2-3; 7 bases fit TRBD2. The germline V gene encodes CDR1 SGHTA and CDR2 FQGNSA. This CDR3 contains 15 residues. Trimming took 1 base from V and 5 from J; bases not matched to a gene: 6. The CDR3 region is CASSLDRSGGDTQYF. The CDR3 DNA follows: TGTGCCAGCAGCTTAGATCGATCGGGGGGAGATACGCAGTATTTT.

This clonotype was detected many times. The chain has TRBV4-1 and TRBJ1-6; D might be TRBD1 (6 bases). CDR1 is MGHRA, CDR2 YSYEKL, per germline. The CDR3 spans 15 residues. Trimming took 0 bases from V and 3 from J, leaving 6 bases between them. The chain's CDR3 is CASSQEGHYNSPLHF. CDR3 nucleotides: TGCGCCAGCAGCCAAGAGGGACACTATAATTCACCCCTCCACTTT.

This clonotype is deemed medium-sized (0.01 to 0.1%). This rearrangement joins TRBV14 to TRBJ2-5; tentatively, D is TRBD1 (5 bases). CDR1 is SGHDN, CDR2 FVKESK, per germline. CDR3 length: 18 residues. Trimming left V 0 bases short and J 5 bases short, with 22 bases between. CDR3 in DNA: TGTGCCAGCAGCCAAGATCGGAAGGGGATTGCCGGTGGGGAGACCCAGTACTTC. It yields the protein CASSQDRKGIAGGETQYF. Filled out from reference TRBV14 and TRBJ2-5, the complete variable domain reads EAGVTQFPSHSVIEKGQTVTLRCDPISGHDNLYWYRRVMGKEIKFLLHFVKESKQDESGMPNNRFLAERTGGTYSTLKVQPAELEDSGVYFCASSQDRKGIAGGETQYFGPGTRLLVL.

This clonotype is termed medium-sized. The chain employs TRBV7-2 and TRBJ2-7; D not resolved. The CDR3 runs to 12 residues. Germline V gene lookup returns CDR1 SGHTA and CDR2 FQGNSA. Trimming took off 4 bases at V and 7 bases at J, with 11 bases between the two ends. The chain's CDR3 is CASSSLGVEQYF. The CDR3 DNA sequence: TGTGCCAGCAGCTCGTTAGGCGTAGAGCAGTACTTC.

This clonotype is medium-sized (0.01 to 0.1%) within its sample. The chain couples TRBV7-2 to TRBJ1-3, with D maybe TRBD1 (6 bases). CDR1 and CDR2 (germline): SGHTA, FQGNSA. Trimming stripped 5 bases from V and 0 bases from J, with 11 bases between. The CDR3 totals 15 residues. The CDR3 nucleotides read TGTGCCAGCAGCCTAGGGGGGGGCTCTGGAAACACCATATATTTT. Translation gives CASSLGGGSGNTIYF.

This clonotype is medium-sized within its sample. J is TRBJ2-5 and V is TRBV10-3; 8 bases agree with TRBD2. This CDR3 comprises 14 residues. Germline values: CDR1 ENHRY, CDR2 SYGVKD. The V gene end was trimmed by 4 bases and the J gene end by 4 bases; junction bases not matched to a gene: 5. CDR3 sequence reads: CAISAESGRETQYF. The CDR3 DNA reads TGTGCCATCAGTGCCGAAAGCGGGAGAGAGACCCAGTACTTC.

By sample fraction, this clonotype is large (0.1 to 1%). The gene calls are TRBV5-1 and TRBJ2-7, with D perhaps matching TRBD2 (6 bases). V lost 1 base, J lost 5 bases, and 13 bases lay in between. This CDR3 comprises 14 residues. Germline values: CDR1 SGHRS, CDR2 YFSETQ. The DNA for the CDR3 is TGCGCCAGCAGCTTGTCGGCAGGGAGGAACGAGCAGTACTTC. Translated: CASSLSAGRNEQYF.

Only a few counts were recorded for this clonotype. As DNA, the CDR3 is TGTGCCAGCAGCATATGGACAGCCCGGGGCAATGAGCAGTTCTTC. This sequence encodes CASSIWTARGNEQFF. The chain joins TRBV11-3 to TRBJ2-1, with D possibly matching TRBD1 (6 bases). The CDR3 length is 15 residues. V lost 5 bases and J lost 6, with 17 bases in between. Per the germline V gene, CDR1 is SGHNT and CDR2 is YENEEA.

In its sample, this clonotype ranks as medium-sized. Written as DNA, the CDR3 is TGTGCCAGCAGTGAACTAGCGGGGGGCCGCGGGGGAGAGACCCAGTACTTC. It codes for CASSELAGGRGGETQYF. This chain connects TRBV2 to TRBJ2-5; 11 bases are a match to TRBD2. The germline gives CDR1 SNHLY, CDR2 FYNNEI. The trim removed 2 bases at V and 4 bases at J, leaving 9 bases unmatched. The CDR3 loop spans 17 amino acids.

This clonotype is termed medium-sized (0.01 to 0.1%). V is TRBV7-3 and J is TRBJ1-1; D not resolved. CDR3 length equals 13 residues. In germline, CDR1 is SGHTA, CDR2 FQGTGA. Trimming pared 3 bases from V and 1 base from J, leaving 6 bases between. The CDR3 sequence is CASSFNRNTEAFF. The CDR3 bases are TGTGCCAGCAGCTTCAACAGGAACACTGAAGCTTTCTTT.

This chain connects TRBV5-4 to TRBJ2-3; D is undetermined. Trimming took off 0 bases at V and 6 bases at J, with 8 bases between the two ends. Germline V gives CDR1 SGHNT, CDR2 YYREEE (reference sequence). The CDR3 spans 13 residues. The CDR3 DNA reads TGTGCCAGCAGCTTGGCAGAAGGGGATACGCAGTATTTT. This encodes CASSLAEGDTQYF. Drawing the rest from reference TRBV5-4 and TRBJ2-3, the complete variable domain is ETGVTQSPTHLIKTRGQQVTLRCSSQSGHNTVSWYQQALGQGPQFIFQYYREEENGRGNFPPRFSGLQFPNYSSELNVNALELDDSALYLCASSLAEGDTQYFGPGTRLTVL.

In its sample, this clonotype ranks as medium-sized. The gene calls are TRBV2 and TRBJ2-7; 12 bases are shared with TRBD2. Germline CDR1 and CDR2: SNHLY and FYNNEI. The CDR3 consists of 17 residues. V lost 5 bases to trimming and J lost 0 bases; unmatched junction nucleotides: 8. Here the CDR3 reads CASSRSSGRAASYEQYF. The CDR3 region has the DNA TGTGCCAGCAGTCGGTCTAGCGGGAGGGCCGCCTCCTACGAGCAGTACTTC.

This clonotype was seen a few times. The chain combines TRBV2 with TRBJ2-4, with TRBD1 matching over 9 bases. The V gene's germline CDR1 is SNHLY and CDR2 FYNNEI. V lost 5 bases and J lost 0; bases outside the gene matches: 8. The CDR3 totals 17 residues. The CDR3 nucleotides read TGTGCCAGCAGTTTACAGGGGGCGATCCTAGCCAAAAACATTCAGTACTTC. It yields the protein CASSLQGAILAKNIQYF.

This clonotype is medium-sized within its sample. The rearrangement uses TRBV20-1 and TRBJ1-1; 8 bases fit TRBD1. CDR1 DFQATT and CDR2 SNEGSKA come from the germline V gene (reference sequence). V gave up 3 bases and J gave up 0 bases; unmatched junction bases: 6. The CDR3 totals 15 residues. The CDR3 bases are TGCAGTGCTAGCGGGGCAGGGGGCGTGAACACTGAAGCTTTCTTT. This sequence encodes CSASGAGGVNTEAFF.